This TCR beta chain was identified in a study of T cells expressing NK-cell markers. The V gene's germline CDR1 is MNHEY and CDR2 SVGEGT. The CDR3 contains 13 residues. Study outcomes and limitations: The leading position in the CD3+CD56-NKG2C+ fraction of several donors also went to these clonotypes.

Comment on this clonotype: Its antigen remains unidentified.

Using the 5' RACE reads, TCRdb records one entry per CDR3 protein without DNA. Its clone listing holds hundreds of thousands of distinct CDR3 sequences. The sequencing input was blood T cells: a sorted CD56 or NKG2C T cell subset, CD4+ or CD8+ T cells, or bulk PBMC T cells (not recorded which). This receptor was obtained from a woman aged 18 to 75 in good health. The V and J genes are TRBV6-2 or TRBV6-3 and TRBJ2-7. CDR3 region: CASSYGVRYEQYF.